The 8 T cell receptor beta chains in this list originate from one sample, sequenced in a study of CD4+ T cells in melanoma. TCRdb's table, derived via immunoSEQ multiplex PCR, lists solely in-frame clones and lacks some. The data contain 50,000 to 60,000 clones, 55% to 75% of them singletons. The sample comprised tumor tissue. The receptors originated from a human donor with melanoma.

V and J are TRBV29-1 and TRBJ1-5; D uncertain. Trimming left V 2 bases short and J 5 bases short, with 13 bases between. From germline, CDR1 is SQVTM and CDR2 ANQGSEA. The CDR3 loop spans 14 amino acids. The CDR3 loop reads CSVERQKQDQPQHF. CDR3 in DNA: TGCAGCGTTGAACGCCAGAAGCAAGATCAGCCCCAGCATTTT.

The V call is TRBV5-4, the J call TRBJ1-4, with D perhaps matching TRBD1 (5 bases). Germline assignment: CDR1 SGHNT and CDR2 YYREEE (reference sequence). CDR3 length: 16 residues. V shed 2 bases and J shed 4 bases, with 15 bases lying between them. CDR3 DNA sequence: TGTGCCAGCAGCTTTGACCTCGAGACAGTTAATGAAAAACTGTTTTTT. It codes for CASSFDLETVNEKLFF.

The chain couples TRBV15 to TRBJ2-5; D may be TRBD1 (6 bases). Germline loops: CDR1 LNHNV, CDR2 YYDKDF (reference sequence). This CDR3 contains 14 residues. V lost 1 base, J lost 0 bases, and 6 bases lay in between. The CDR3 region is CATSRGTDQETQYF. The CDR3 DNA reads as TGTGCCACCAGCAGAGGGACAGACCAAGAGACCCAGTACTTC.

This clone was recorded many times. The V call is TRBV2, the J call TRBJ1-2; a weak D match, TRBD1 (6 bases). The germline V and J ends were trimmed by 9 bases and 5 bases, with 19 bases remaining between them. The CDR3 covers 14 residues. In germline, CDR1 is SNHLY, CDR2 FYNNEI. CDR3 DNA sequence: TGTGCCAGACTCGGGCAGGGGAATCTGTATGGCTACACCTTC. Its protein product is CARLGQGNLYGYTF.

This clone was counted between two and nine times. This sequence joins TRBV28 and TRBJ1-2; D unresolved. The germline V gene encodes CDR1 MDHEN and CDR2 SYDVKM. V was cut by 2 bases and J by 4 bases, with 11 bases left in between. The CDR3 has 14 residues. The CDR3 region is CASSLRDRGYGYTF. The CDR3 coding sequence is TGTGCCAGCAGTTTACGGGATCGGGGCTATGGCTACACCTTC.

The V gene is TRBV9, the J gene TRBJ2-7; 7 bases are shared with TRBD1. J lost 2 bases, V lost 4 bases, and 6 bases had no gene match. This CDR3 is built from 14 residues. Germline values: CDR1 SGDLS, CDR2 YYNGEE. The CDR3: CASSTGQDTYEQYF. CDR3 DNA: TGTGCCAGCAGCACCGGACAGGACACCTACGAGCAGTACTTC.

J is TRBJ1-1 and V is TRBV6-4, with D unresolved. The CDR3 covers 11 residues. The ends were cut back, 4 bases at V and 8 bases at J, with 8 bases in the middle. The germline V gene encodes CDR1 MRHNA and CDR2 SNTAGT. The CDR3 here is CASSVPAEAFF. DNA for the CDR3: TGTGCCAGCAGTGTCCCCGCGGAAGCTTTCTTT.

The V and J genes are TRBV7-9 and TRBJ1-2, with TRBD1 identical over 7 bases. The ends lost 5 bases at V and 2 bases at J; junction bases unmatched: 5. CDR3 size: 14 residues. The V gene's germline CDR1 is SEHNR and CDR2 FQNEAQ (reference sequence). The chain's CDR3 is CASSQGRGNYGYTF. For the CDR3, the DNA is TGTGCCAGCAGCCAAGGCAGGGGGAACTATGGCTACACCTTC.